This T cell receptor beta chain was found in a study of regulatory T cells in long-lasting Graves disease. iRepertoire HTBI primers and Arm-PCR of CDR3 regions built TCR beta libraries. TCRdb redid the calling of the multiplex PCR reads with MiXCR, one entry per CDR3 protein. This sample yields about 460,000 distinct CDR3 sequences, of which 13% to 15% are seen a single time; approximately 15% belongs to the top ten. Time point in this sample: newly diagnosed GD, antithyroid drugs for less than 3 months. Generation of the TCR library employed RNA extracted from PBMCs. Germline assignment: CDR1 MDHEN and CDR2 SYDVKM. This CDR3 spans 12 amino acids. Unmatched junction bases numbered 1, after V lost 6 bases and J lost 2 bases. The same sample was also used in a study of T cells in Graves' hyperthyroidism and ophthalmopathy. That publication notes: Most clonotypes expanded in thyroid above 0.001 were likewise present in blood.

The gene calls are TRBV28 and TRBJ2-7; 7 positions agree with TRBD2. This sequence originates from a woman in her fifties or sixties with Graves disease. The starting material was peripheral blood mononuclear cells (PBMCs), obtained at new diagnosis, from a patient treated with antithyroid drugs. The CDR3, as DNA: TGTGCCAGCAGACTAGCGACCTACGAGCAGTACTTC. This gives the protein CASRLATYEQYF.